This T cell receptor beta chain originates from a study of vaccination effects on CD4 cells after COVID-19. Before sequencing, viral peptide pools were used by the ViraFEST assay to expand antigen-specific CD4+ T cells. Once cultured for 10 days, the cells underwent separation to obtain CD4+ T cells. Two-dose vaccination with either BNT162b2 or mRNA-1273 was given to the participants. Among the vaccine recipients, none had a prior SARS-CoV-2 infection, and nucleocapsid antibodies were negative. PBMC cultures contained about 2 million cells per well, 9 to 10 IU/ml IL-2 and around 9.3 ug/ml peptides. Comment on this clone: Its antigen is unknown.

Whole-study findings and limits: Clones of infection and vaccine origin contracted markedly late after vaccination. Relatively few convalescent patients took part in the study, which had no early post-infection timepoints.

Only in-frame clones appear in the TCRdb table, and some are missing; sequencing was by immunoSEQ multiplex PCR. In the table there are some 68,000 clones, 75% to 85% of which are singletons. The clonotype was recovered from a human donor who received a COVID-19 vaccine. The input for sequencing was CD4+ T cells from PBMCs cultured with HCoV-229E spike peptides, taken after COVID-19 vaccination.

In nucleotides, the CDR3 is TGTGCCAGCAGTGAAGCGGGGGGGGTCGGCTATGGCTACACCTTC. Translating it yields CASSEAGGVGYGYTF. The genes are TRBV6-1 and TRBJ1-2; D may be TRBD1 (5 bases). Germline V gene sequence: CDR1 MNHNS, CDR2 SASEGT. This CDR3 contains 15 residues. V was clipped by 0 bases and J by 4 bases, with 12 bases between them.